This TCR beta chain came from a study of blood T cell repertoires in COVID-19. Study information: Samples of COVID-19 (acute and convalescent) were obtained from the United States, Italy and Spain. Sources were T cells, B-cell-depleted T cells, or PBMCs; the material itself was cDNA or gDNA.

Per the original data handling: Amplification of reference gene primers was used by the study to estimate nucleated cell counts. Only in-frame clones appear in the TCRdb table, and some are missing; sequencing was by immunoSEQ multiplex PCR. The V and J calls and clone size come from that table; D and trimming were worked out from the DNA. The profile shows about 260,000 clones, 88% of them singletons. Per germline, CDR1 MNHEY and CDR2 SVGAGI. The CDR3 has 14 residues. The V gene lost 6 bases and the J gene lost 2 bases, with 13 bases spanning the gap. This chain links TRBV6-5 with TRBJ1-2; D unresolved. What was sequenced was peripheral blood. The clonotype originates from a man aged 60 to 75 who had recovered from COVID-19. CDR3 bases: TGTGCCAGCAGCCGCCGGGAGGCAAACTATGGCTACACCTTC. Encoded protein: CASSRREANYGYTF.